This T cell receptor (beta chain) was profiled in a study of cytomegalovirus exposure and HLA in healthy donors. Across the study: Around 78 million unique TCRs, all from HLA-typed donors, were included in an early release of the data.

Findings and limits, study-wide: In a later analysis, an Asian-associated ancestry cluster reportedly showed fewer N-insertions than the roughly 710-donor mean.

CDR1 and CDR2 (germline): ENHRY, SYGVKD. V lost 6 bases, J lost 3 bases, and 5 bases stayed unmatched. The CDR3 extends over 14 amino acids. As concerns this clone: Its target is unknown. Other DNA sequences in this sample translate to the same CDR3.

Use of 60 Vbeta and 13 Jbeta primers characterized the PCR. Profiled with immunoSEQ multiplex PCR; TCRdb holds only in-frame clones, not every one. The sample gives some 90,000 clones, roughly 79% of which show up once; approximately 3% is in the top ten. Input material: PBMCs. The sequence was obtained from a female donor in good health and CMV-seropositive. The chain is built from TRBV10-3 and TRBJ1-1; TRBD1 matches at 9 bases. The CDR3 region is CAIRDRGGDTEAFF. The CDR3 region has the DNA TGTGCCATCAGGGACAGGGGAGGCGACACTGAAGCTTTCTTT.